This T cell receptor beta chain was recovered during a study of CD8 T cells in Susac syndrome. When the RNA was reverse transcribed, random hexamers were used with an input of roughly 0.5 to 1 ug. TCRdb recomputed calls from the immunoSEQ multiplex PCR reads with MiXCR, one row per CDR3 protein. The repertoire includes under 150,000 distinct CDR3 sequences, roughly 76% of them detected once, and around 0.51% sits in the top ten. The CDR3 contains 17 residues. V lost 6 bases, J lost 7 bases, and 16 bases stayed unmatched. Germline V CDR1 and CDR2: DFQATT, SNEGSKA (reference sequence). The sequenced sample was CD8+ T cells from PBMCs. The sequence was collected from a human donor with multiple sclerosis. The chain carries TRBV20-1 and TRBJ1-6; TRBD1 matches 9 bases. CDR3 DNA: TGCAGTGCCACACTCCGGGACAGGGTAGTTGGGAATTCACCCCTCCACTTT. It is translated as CSATLRDRVVGNSPLHF.